What follows describes a single TCR beta chain. The antigen remains unidentified. These data belong to a study of T cells in Graves' hyperthyroidism and ophthalmopathy. Broader study findings: Within blood appeared most thyroid clonotypes that had expanded above 0.001. The model anticipated ophthalmopathy a median about six months pre-onset.

The TCR beta CDR3 regions underwent amplification using RNA transcripts as the source. The HTBI primer set served for first-round RT-PCR of the TCR CDR3. MiXCR was run by TCRdb on the multiplex PCR reads, yielding one entry per CDR3 protein. The sample holds approximately 400,000 distinct CDR3 sequences, 15% to 18% seen once. With a duration under 2 months, the hyperthyroidism was newly diagnosed in patients aged 18 to 65. J lost 2 bases, V lost 3 bases, and 4 bases had no gene match. This CDR3 is built from 15 residues. Germline loops: CDR1 DFQATT, CDR2 SNEGSKA (reference sequence). The sequenced sample consisted of blood. The rearrangement uses TRBV20-1 and TRBJ2-7; 13 bases are a match to TRBD2. The receptor was derived from a woman aged 18-29 years with Graves' hyperthyroidism. This chain's CDR3 is CSARSGTSGAYEQYF. The CDR3 DNA reads TGCAGTGCTAGGTCAGGGACTAGCGGGGCCTACGAGCAGTACTTC.